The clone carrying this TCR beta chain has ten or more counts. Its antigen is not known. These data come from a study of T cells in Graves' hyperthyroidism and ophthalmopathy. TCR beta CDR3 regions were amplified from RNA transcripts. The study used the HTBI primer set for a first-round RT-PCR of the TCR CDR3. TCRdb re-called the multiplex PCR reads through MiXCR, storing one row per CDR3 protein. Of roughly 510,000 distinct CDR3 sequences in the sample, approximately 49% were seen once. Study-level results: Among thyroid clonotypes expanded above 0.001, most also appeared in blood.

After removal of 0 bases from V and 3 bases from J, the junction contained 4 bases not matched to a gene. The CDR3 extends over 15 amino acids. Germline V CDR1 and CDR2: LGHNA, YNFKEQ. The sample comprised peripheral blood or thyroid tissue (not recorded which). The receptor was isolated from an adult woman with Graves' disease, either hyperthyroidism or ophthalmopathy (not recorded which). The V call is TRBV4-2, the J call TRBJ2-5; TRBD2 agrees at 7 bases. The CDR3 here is CASSQDLAAKETQYF. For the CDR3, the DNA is TGTGCCAGCAGCCAAGATCTAGCGGCAAAAGAGACCCAGTACTTC.